This T cell receptor (beta chain) was retrieved from a study of neoadjuvant anti-PD-1 for oral cavity cancer. In the study overall: Patients without progression received a fourth nivolumab dose around day 43, then surgical resection on days 50-56.

Produced via immunoSEQ multiplex PCR; TCRdb's table is partial and in-frame only. The data show around 8,000 clones, 50% to 70% seen once. Time point defined: after neoadjuvant nivolumab, at surgical resection. Germline values: CDR1 SEHNR, CDR2 FQNEAQ (reference sequence). With 1 base removed from V and 5 bases from J, the gap between germline ends came to 5 bases. The CDR3 contains 12 residues. The chain carries TRBV7-9 and TRBJ1-2; D is unclear. Specimen: PBMCs, collected after nivolumab (anti-PD-1) treatment. The receptor comes from a person between 40 and 80 years old with oral cavity squamous cell carcinoma. CDR3 loop: CASSLEGYGYTF. The CDR3 DNA is TGTGCCAGCAGCTTAGAAGGGTATGGCTACACCTTC. Full variable domain (missing parts from reference TRBV7-9 and TRBJ1-2): DTGVSQNPRHKITKRGQNVTFRCDPISEHNRLYWYRQTLGQGPEFLTYFQNEAQLEKSRLLSDRFSAERPKGSFSTLEIQRTEQGDSAMYLCASSLEGYGYTFGSGTRLTVV.